This T cell receptor (beta chain) was identified in a study of blood T cell repertoires in COVID-19. Study as a whole: Some COVID-19 samples were acute and others convalescent; all came from the United States, Italy and Spain. Sources were T cells, B-cell-depleted T cells, or PBMCs; the material itself was cDNA or gDNA.

In the original analysis: Scientists estimated how many nucleated cells there were by amplifying reference gene primers. Some clones are missing from TCRdb's copy, which holds only in-frame ones; the method was immunoSEQ multiplex PCR. V and J calls and clone size are as listed in that table; D and trimming were resolved from the DNA. The table has 35,000 to 45,000 clones, 85% to 90% seen once; the top ten hold 13% to 15%. The receptor was derived from a human donor in a cohort sampled during active COVID-19. Sample: peripheral blood.

The CDR3 sequence is CASSPGGTSTDTQYF. For the CDR3, the DNA is TGTGCCAGCTCACCCGGGGGGACCAGCACAGATACGCAGTATTTT. The chain combines TRBV18 with TRBJ2-3; 7 nucleotides match TRBD2. Germline V gene data show CDR1 as KGHSH and CDR2 as LQKENI. The CDR3 consists of 15 residues. The V gene end was trimmed by 3 bases and the J gene end by 0 bases; junction bases not matched to a gene: 3.